These 10 T cell receptor beta chains were all obtained from the same sample, sequenced in a study of Graves' ophthalmopathy and Graves' hyperthyroidism. The TCR beta CDR3 regions underwent amplification from RNA transcripts. After a first-round RT-PCR with HTBI primers, a second-round multiplex PCR was run. TCRdb re-called the multiplex PCR reads with MiXCR, one entry per CDR3 protein. The sample yields 200,000 to 250,000 distinct CDR3 sequences, around a fifth seen once. The sequenced sample was peripheral blood. All receptors derive from a woman between 50 and 59 years old with Graves' ophthalmopathy.

This clonotype was recorded at least ten times. The CDR3 sequence: CAWDDGQGVNYGYTF. The CDR3 nucleotides read TGTGCCTGGGACGATGGGCAGGGAGTCAACTATGGCTACACCTTC. The chain couples TRBV30 to TRBJ1-2; D is perhaps TRBD1 (5 bases). V dropped 5 bases and J dropped 2 bases, with 18 bases sitting between them. CDR3 length: 15 amino acids. Germline V CDR1 and CDR2: GTSNPN, SVGIG (reference sequence).

This clonotype showed up many times. V and J are TRBV19 and TRBJ2-2; 8 bases map to TRBD2. The CDR3 length is 15 residues. Germline V gives CDR1 LNHDA, CDR2 SQIVND (reference sequence). With V trimmed by 6 bases and J by 10 bases, 13 bases remained unmatched. This CDR3 is CASSPNREGRKELFF. The DNA of the CDR3 is TGTGCCAGTAGCCCGAATCGGGAGGGCCGAAAGGAGCTGTTTTTT.

This clonotype was observed a few times. The chain uses TRBV29-1 and TRBJ1-2; TRBD1 matches at 8 bases. The germline CDR1 and CDR2 sequences are SQVTM and ANQGSEA. Trimming cost V 6 bases and J 7 bases; bases outside gene matches: 13. CDR3 size: 14 residues. CDR3 sequence reads: CSVTRITGGFGYTF. The CDR3 DNA reads TGCAGCGTCACCCGAATAACAGGGGGATTTGGCTACACCTTC.

This clonotype has at least ten counts. This chain uses TRBV7-9 with TRBJ2-7; 10 bases are shared with TRBD1. The V gene end was trimmed by 6 bases and the J gene end by 5 bases; junction bases not matched to a gene: 4. The CDR3 runs to 13 residues. The germline V gene has CDR1 SEHNR and CDR2 FQNEAQ (reference sequence). The CDR3, as DNA: TGTGCCAGCAGGTCGACAGGGGGCGACGAGCAGTACTTC. Translation: CASRSTGGDEQYF.

This clonotype has ten or more counts. The rearrangement uses TRBV7-6 and TRBJ2-5; 9 nucleotides align to TRBD1. The CDR3 consists of 15 residues. The germline gives CDR1 SGHVS, CDR2 FNYEAQ. The V segment lost 4 bases and the J segment 1 base; nucleotides outside the gene matches: 4. Here the CDR3 DNA reads TGTGCCAGCAGCTCTTTACAGGGGGCCCAAGAGACCCAGTACTTC. Translating gives CASSSLQGAQETQYF.

This sequence joins TRBV20-1 and TRBJ1-5, with TRBD1 as a possible D gene (5 bases). The germline CDR1 and CDR2 sequences are DFQATT and SNEGSKA (reference sequence). V was clipped by 5 bases and J by 0 bases, with 11 bases between them. The CDR3 extends over 14 amino acids. In DNA form, the CDR3 reads TGCAGTGCTCGTAGACAGTCTAGCAATCAGCCCCAGCATTTT. Amino acid sequence: CSARRQSSNQPQHF.

The chain is built from TRBV6-2 or TRBV6-3 and TRBJ2-4, with a tentative D call TRBD1 (6 bases). This CDR3 has 14 amino acids. V gave up 5 bases and J gave up 1 base, with 9 bases separating them. CDR1 and CDR2 (germline): MNHEY, SVGEGT. The CDR3 spells CASSQGIAKNIQYF. CDR3 coding DNA: TGTGCCAGCAGTCAGGGGATCGCCAAAAACATTCAGTACTTC.

This chain links TRBV7-8 with TRBJ2-2; perhaps TRBD1 as D (5 bases). Germline V gives CDR1 SGHVS, CDR2 FQNEAQ. The CDR3 extends over 14 amino acids. V was clipped by 6 bases and J by 0 bases, with 8 bases between them. The CDR3, as DNA: TGTGCCAGCAGGACAGTTGCGAACACCGGGGAGCTGTTTTTT. As protein: CASRTVANTGELFF.

This clonotype was counted many times. The chain recombines TRBV20-1 with TRBJ1-1, with D hard to call. The ends were cut back, 4 bases at V and 2 bases at J, with 8 bases in the middle. The CDR3 spans 12 residues. Germline V gene lookup returns CDR1 DFQATT and CDR2 SNEGSKA (reference sequence). The CDR3 nucleotides read TGCAGTGCTATTGTTCTTAACACTGAAGCTTTCTTT. Translation: CSAIVLNTEAFF.

This clonotype appeared many times. The chain joins TRBV4-1 to TRBJ1-5; 7 bases line up with TRBD1. Germline lookup yields CDR1 MGHRA and CDR2 YSYEKL. V gave up 1 base and J gave up 7 bases; unmatched junction bases: 4. The CDR3 consists of 14 residues. The CDR3 is CASSQGTGRQPQHF. The CDR3 DNA follows: TGCGCCAGCAGCCAAGGGACAGGTCGGCAGCCCCAGCATTTT.